The rows below give T cell receptor beta chains drawn from one sample of a study of blood T cell repertoires in COVID-19. The assay was immunoSEQ multiplex PCR, and TCRdb's table has in-frame clones only and misses some. The top ten clones hold roughly 6.8% of a sample with approximately 270,000 clones, 88% of them seen once. Sequencing was done on a sample of peripheral blood. The source is a woman aged 30 to 39 with COVID-19, enrolled during active disease. The CDR3 runs from the conserved cysteine through the conserved F or W. The D gene is left open where the match is weak. Clone size appears in some rows only: once, few, many, or a class for an expanded clone.

>NA|NA|TRBV27|TRBJ2-1
TGTGCCAGCAGTTTCTGCGGCGGGCAGTTCTTC
CASSFCGGQFF
>TRBD2|NA|TRBV10-3|TRBJ2-3
TGTGCCATCAGTGAGTCGATGTGGACTAGCGGGGGGGATACGCAGTATTTT
CAISESMWTSGGDTQYF
>TRBD1|few|TRBV7-6|TRBJ1-6
TGTGCCAGCAGCTTAGGACAGGGGGGTTCACCCCTCCACTTT
CASSLGQGGSPLHF
>NA|NA|TRBV7-2|TRBJ2-3
TGTGCCAGCAGCTTTGTCATGGAGCGGACAGATACGCAGTATTTT
CASSFVMERTDTQYF
>NA|NA|TRBV11-3|TRBJ2-2
TGTGCCAGCGGCCGGCGACAGCCTGACACCGGGGAGCTGTTTTTT
CASGRRQPDTGELFF
>NA|NA|TRBV28|TRBJ2-7
TGTGCCAGCAGTAGGGGGGGGGAGCAGTACTTC
CASSRGGEQYF
>TRBD1|NA|TRBV2|TRBJ2-3
TGTGCCAGCAAGGAGGACAGGGGGACAACAGATACGCAGTATTTT
CASKEDRGTTDTQYF
>TRBD2|NA|TRBV24-1|TRBJ2-1
TGTGCCACCAGTGATTTGCTTTTCGGGGGGGACAATGAGCAGTTCTTC
CATSDLLFGGDNEQFF
>TRBD1|NA|TRBV9|TRBJ1-2
TGTGCCAGCAGCGTAGTTTTAGGGGGCGACTATGGCTACACCTTC
CASSVVLGGDYGYTF
>TRBD2|NA|TRBV6-2/TRBV6-3|TRBJ2-1
TGTGCCAGCAGTTACTACCTAGCGGGAGGTGGGGAGCAGTTCTTC
CASSYYLAGGGEQFF
>NA|NA|TRBV7-8|TRBJ1-2
TGTGCCAGCAGCTTAGGAGGACTAGCGGATTCTAACTATGGCTACACCTTC
CASSLGGLADSNYGYTF
>NA|NA|TRBV19|TRBJ1-5
TGTGCCAGTAGTATAGATCTAGTGGCTGTTCAGCCCCAGCATTTT
CASSIDLVAVQPQHF
>TRBD1|NA|TRBV18|TRBJ1-5
TGTGCCAGCTCACGACAGGGGAACAATCAGCCCCAGCATTTT
CASSRQGNNQPQHF
>TRBD1|once|TRBV11-2|TRBJ2-2
TGTGCCAGCAGCTTAGATCCAGGGGGCGCGGCCGGGGAGCTGTTTTTT
CASSLDPGGAAGELFF
>TRBD1|NA|TRBV6-6|TRBJ1-1
TGTGCCAGCAGCTCGACAGGGGGTAGCACTGAAGCTTTCTTT
CASSSTGGSTEAFF
>NA|NA|TRBV2|TRBJ2-7
TGTGCCAGCAGTCCCTACTACGAGCAGTACTTC
CASSPYYEQYF
>NA|NA|TRBV4-1|TRBJ2-7
TGCGCCAGCAGCCAAGAGCAGGGATGGGACGAGCAGTACTTC
CASSQEQGWDEQYF
>NA|NA|TRBV18|TRBJ1-4
TGTGCCAGCTCACCAGGAGGGTTCGAAGAAAAACTGTTTTTT
CASSPGGFEEKLFF
>TRBD1|once|TRBV24-1|TRBJ1-5
TGTGCCACCAGTGATATACAGGGGTCTCAGCCCCAGCATTTT
CATSDIQGSQPQHF
>NA|NA|TRBV3-1/TRBV3-2|TRBJ2-7
TGTGCCAGCAGCCCGACAAAGGGGATTCTGTACGAGCAGTACTTC
CASSPTKGILYEQYF
>TRBD1|NA|TRBV19|TRBJ1-5
TGTGCCAGTAGTACCCAGGGGGCGCCGGTTCAGCCCCAGCATTTT
CASSTQGAPVQPQHF
>TRBD1|NA|TRBV19|TRBJ2-5
TGTGCCAGTAGGGGGACAGGGAGGGAGACCCAGTACTTC
CASRGTGRETQYF
>NA|NA|TRBV19|TRBJ2-1
TGTGCCAGTAGTATAGCGACAGCGAGCGATGAGCAGTTCTTC
CASSIATASDEQFF
>NA|NA|TRBV2|TRBJ1-6
TGTGCCAGCATGAGGACAGAAATAGAGTCCTATAATTCACCCCTCCACTTT
CASMRTEIESYNSPLHF
>NA|NA|TRBV2|TRBJ1-2
TGTGCCAGCACCCCCGGACCCGGGAGCTATGGCTACACCTTC
CASTPGPGSYGYTF
>NA|NA|TRBV21-1|TRBJ2-5
TGTGCCAGCAGCGAGGAAGAGACCCAGTACTTC
CASSEEETQYF